The T cell receptor (beta chain) under discussion was sequenced for a study of cytomegalovirus exposure and HLA in healthy donors. This CDR3 is built from 13 residues. Trimming left V 8 bases short and J 1 base short, with 12 bases between. Germline V CDR1 and CDR2: SNHLY, FYNNEI. It was with 60 Vbeta and 13 Jbeta primers that the PCR ran. The method was immunoSEQ multiplex PCR; TCRdb's version includes in-frame clones alone and lacks a portion of them. The table has about 120,000 clones, around 66% seen once. This clone turned up a few times. What it recognizes is unknown. Study-level results: Later analysis identified several of the most significant clusters that appeared linked to common viral pathogens.

This chain links TRBV2 with TRBJ2-7; no firm D call. The material sequenced was PBMCs. This clonotype was obtained from a man aged 18 to 30 in good health and CMV-seronegative. The CDR3 spells CASDNSRSYEQYF. For the CDR3, the DNA is TGTGCCAGCGACAACAGCCGATCCTACGAGCAGTACTTC. The whole variable domain, remainder taken from reference TRBV2 and TRBJ2-7, is EPEVTQTPSHQVTQMGQEVILRCVPISNHLYFYWYRQILGQKVEFLVSFYNNEISEKSEIFDDQFSVERPDGSNFTLKIRSTKLEDSAMYFCASDNSRSYEQYFGPGTRLTVT.